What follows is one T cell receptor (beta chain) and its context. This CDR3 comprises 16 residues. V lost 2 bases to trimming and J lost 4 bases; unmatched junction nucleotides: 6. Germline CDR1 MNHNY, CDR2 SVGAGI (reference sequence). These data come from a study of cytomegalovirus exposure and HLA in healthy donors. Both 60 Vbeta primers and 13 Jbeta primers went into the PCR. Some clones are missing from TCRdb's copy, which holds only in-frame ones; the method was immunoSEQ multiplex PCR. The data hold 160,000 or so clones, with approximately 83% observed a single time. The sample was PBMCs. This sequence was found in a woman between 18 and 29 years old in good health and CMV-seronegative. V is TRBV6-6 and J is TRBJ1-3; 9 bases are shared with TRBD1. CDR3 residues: CASSYPQGAQGNTIYF. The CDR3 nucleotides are TGTGCCAGCAGTTACCCACAGGGGGCGCAGGGAAACACCATATATTTT.